The 26 T cell receptor beta chains below come from one sample, sequenced in a study of cytomegalovirus exposure and HLA in healthy donors (dated by TCRdb to about 2017). The method was the immunoSEQ multiplex PCR assay. For the multiplex PCR, a mixture combining 60 forward primers for TCR Vbeta segments and 13 reverse primers for TCR Jbeta segments was used. The clones in this table, taken by TCRdb from immuneACCESS, are in-frame only. Not every clone is retained; where verified, under half of the shortfall comes from an unresolved V gene, and the cause of the rest is unknown. Counted in this sample were tens of thousands of clones; around 62% of them appeared once. The ten largest clones add up to 4.4% of the sample. Sample: PBMCs. These receptors were collected from a male donor in good health and CMV-seropositive.

The chain uses TRBV16 and TRBJ2-5; the match to TRBD1 covers 9 bases. V dropped 4 bases and J dropped 3; count of bases not matched to a gene: 6. The CDR3 has 15 amino acids. The germline V gene encodes CDR1 KGHSY and CDR2 FQNENV. CDR3 protein: CASSPWTGDEETQYF. In DNA, the CDR3 is TGTGCCAGCAGCCCTTGGACAGGGGACGAAGAGACCCAGTACTTC.

A few counts support this clone. V and J are TRBV7-2 and TRBJ1-2; D gene unclear. CDR3 size: 11 residues. Germline V gene data show CDR1 as SGHTA and CDR2 as FQGNSA. V lost 10 bases and J lost 8, with 14 bases in between. The CDR3 sequence is CATSPRGGYTF. The CDR3 region has the DNA TGTGCCACCTCCCCGCGAGGGGGCTACACCTTC.

The rearrangement uses TRBV7-3 and TRBJ2-5; tentative D call: TRBD1 (5 bases). Looked up from germline, CDR1 is SGHTA and CDR2 is FQGTGA. V was clipped by 5 bases and J by 3 bases, with 10 bases between them. The CDR3 covers 13 residues. CDR3 DNA sequence: TGTGCCAGCAGCAAGACAGCAAAAGAGACCCAGTACTTC. This sequence encodes CASSKTAKETQYF. Based on the CDR3 plus reference TRBV7-3 and TRBJ2-5, the full variable domain is GAGVSQTPSNKVTEKGKYVELRCDPISGHTALYWYRQSLGQGPEFLIYFQGTGAADDSGLPNDRFFAVRPEGSVSTLKIQRTERGDSAVYLCASSKTAKETQYFGPGTRLLVL.

The rearrangement uses TRBV4-1 and TRBJ2-7; 8 positions agree with TRBD1. The V segment lost 0 bases and the J segment 5 bases; nucleotides outside the gene matches: 12. The germline V gene has CDR1 MGHRA and CDR2 YSYEKL. CDR3 length equals 17 residues. The CDR3 sequence: CASSQEATGGIVNEQYF. CDR3 DNA sequence: TGCGCCAGCAGCCAAGAGGCCACAGGGGGAATCGTCAACGAGCAGTACTTC.

In this sample, this clone turned up once. The chain carries TRBV5-1 and TRBJ2-1; the match to TRBD2 covers 11 bases. This CDR3 contains 15 residues. J gave up 3 bases and V 1 base, and 0 bases lay outside the gene matches. CDR1 is SGHRS and CDR2 is YFSETQ in the germline V gene. The CDR3 bases are TGCGCCAGCAGCTTGACTAGCGGGAGCTACAATGAGCAGTTCTTC. It yields the protein CASSLTSGSYNEQFF.

The chain couples TRBV4-3 to TRBJ2-1; TRBD2 matches 8 bases. This CDR3 region has 16 residues. Losses at the gene ends were 6 bases for V and 4 bases for J; bases not matched to a gene: 11. The germline gives CDR1 LGHNA, CDR2 YSLEER. The CDR3 bases are TGCGCCAGCAGTCCGAGGAGCGGGGGATGGTACAATGAGCAGTTCTTC. Its protein is CASSPRSGGWYNEQFF.

This clone has a handful of counts. CDR3 sequence (DNA): TGCGCCAGCAGCTTGGAATTCGGAGATACGCAGTATTTT. The encoded protein is CASSLEFGDTQYF. This rearrangement joins TRBV5-1 to TRBJ2-3; D not resolved. CDR3 size: 13 residues. Per the germline V gene, CDR1 is SGHRS and CDR2 is YFSETQ. Trimming removed 0 bases from V and 5 bases from J, with 7 bases in between.

The gene calls are TRBV19 and TRBJ1-4; 7 bases are a match to TRBD1. The CDR3 contains 15 residues. CDR1 is LNHDA and CDR2 is SQIVND in the germline V gene (reference sequence). The ends lost 6 bases at V and 3 bases at J; junction bases unmatched: 7. This CDR3 is CASRARDSSNEKLFF. Written as DNA, the CDR3 is TGTGCCAGTAGAGCTAGGGACAGCTCTAATGAAAAACTGTTTTTT.

V usage is TRBV28 and J usage is TRBJ1-4; TRBD1 might be the D (5 bases). CDR1 is MDHEN, CDR2 SYDVKM, per germline. The CDR3 contains 15 residues. V gave up 7 bases and J gave up 5 bases, with 17 bases separating them. DNA for the CDR3: TGTGCCAGCACGCCAGTTGGGGCTTTAAATGAAAAACTGTTTTTT. Its protein product is CASTPVGALNEKLFF.

The rearrangement links TRBV27 to TRBJ1-4; 8 bases align to TRBD1. The trim removed 5 bases at V and 13 bases at J, leaving 9 bases unmatched. Germline-derived CDR1 and CDR2 are MNHEY and SMNVEV (reference sequence). The CDR3 has 13 amino acids. This CDR3 reads CASSPNEGTGLFF. In nucleotides, the CDR3 is TGTGCCAGCAGTCCTAATGAGGGGACAGGACTGTTTTTT.

The chain links TRBV11-3 to TRBJ2-7, with TRBD1 identical over 12 bases. CDR1 is SGHNT, CDR2 YENEEA, per germline. Trimming at V came to 3 bases and at J to 5 bases, leaving 2 bases not matched to a gene. The CDR3 consists of 14 residues. CDR3 amino acids: CASSLGQGANEQYF. DNA for the CDR3: TGTGCCAGCAGCTTGGGACAGGGGGCGAACGAGCAGTACTTC. Together with reference TRBV11-3 and TRBJ2-7, the CDR3 gives the full variable domain: EAGVVQSPRYKIIEKKQPVAFWCNPISGHNTLYWYLQNLGQGPELLIRYENEEAVDDSQLPKDRFSAERLKGVDSTLKIQPAELGDSAVYLCASSLGQGANEQYFGPGTRLTVT.

This clone turned up a few times. The chain couples TRBV5-1 to TRBJ1-3; no definite D call. Trimming stripped 2 bases from V and 0 bases from J, with 15 bases between. The germline gives CDR1 SGHRS, CDR2 YFSETQ. This CDR3 contains 17 residues. The CDR3 nucleotides read TGCGCCAGCAGCTTCGGAGACCTGGCGACCTCTGGAAACACCATATATTTT. Translation gives CASSFGDLATSGNTIYF. Variable domain in full (rest from reference TRBV5-1 and TRBJ1-3): KAGVTQTPRYLIKTRGQQVTLSCSPISGHRSVSWYQQTPGQGLQFLFEYFSETQRNKGNFPGRFSGRQFSNSRSEMNVSTLELGDSALYLCASSFGDLATSGNTIYFGEGSWLTVV.

This clone came up a few times. At the DNA level, this CDR3 is encoded by other sequences in the same sample as well. The chain links TRBV18 to TRBJ1-1; 9 bases line up with TRBD1. CDR3 length equals 14 residues. Germline V gene data show CDR1 as KGHSH and CDR2 as LQKENI. Trimming at V came to 7 bases and at J to 1 base, leaving 4 bases not matched to a gene. The CDR3 is CASYSGQGNTEAFF. In DNA form, the CDR3 reads TGTGCCAGCTACTCGGGACAGGGGAACACTGAAGCTTTCTTT.

V usage is TRBV5-3 and J usage is TRBJ2-1; D gene unclear. TRBV5-3 is annotated as an ORF whose role is uncertain. The V end lost 0 bases, the J end lost 9 bases, and 10 bases lay between the germline ends. The CDR3 extends over 13 amino acids. CDR3 sequence (DNA): TGTGCCAGAAGCTTGGAAGTCCCGGGTGAGCAGTTCTTC. Protein product: CARSLEVPGEQFF.

This chain links TRBV7-9 with TRBJ2-1; TRBD2 aligns across 12 bases. Losses at the gene ends were 4 bases for V and 6 bases for J; bases not matched to a gene: 7. The CDR3 is 16 amino acids. The V gene's germline CDR1 is SEHNR and CDR2 FQNEAQ (reference sequence). CDR3 protein: CASSSNLAGGPNEQFF. The DNA for the CDR3 is TGTGCCAGCAGCTCTAACCTAGCGGGGGGGCCCAATGAGCAGTTCTTC.

This clone was observed once. This chain's CDR3 is CASSLAAGGDETQYF. CDR3 bases: TGTGCCAGCAGCCTAGCGGCGGGGGGAGACGAGACCCAGTACTTC. V usage is TRBV9 and J usage is TRBJ2-5, with 8 bases matching TRBD2. Germline lookup yields CDR1 SGDLS and CDR2 YYNGEE. Unmatched junction bases numbered 10, after V lost 4 bases and J lost 5 bases. CDR3 length: 15 amino acids.

This chain joins TRBV11-3 and TRBJ2-1, with a tentative D call TRBD2 (6 bases). The CDR3 runs 14 residues. Trimming took off 5 bases at V and 0 bases at J, with 8 bases between the two ends. Germline V lookup: CDR1 SGHNT, CDR2 YENEEA. The CDR3 spells CASSLGGSYNEQFF. CDR3 nucleotide sequence: TGTGCCAGCAGCCTGGGGGGCTCCTACAATGAGCAGTTCTTC.

The chain employs TRBV19 and TRBJ1-5, with 7 bases identical to TRBD1. Per germline, CDR1 LNHDA and CDR2 SQIVND (reference sequence). The ends lost 8 bases at V and 6 bases at J; junction bases unmatched: 13. The CDR3 contains 15 residues. The CDR3 DNA reads TGTGCCAGTGCTATGACAGGGTATGGGCGTCAGCCCCAGCATTTT. Residues: CASAMTGYGRQPQHF. The entire variable domain, with the rest obtained from reference TRBV19 and TRBJ1-5, is as follows: DGGITQSPKYLFRKEGQNVTLSCEQNLNHDAMYWYRQDPGQGLRLIYYSQIVNDFQKGDIAEGYSVSREKKESFPLTVTSAQKNPTAFYLCASAMTGYGRQPQHFGDGTRLSIL.

The chain has TRBV6-1 and TRBJ1-2; TRBD1 matches at 7 bases. The length of the CDR3 is 13 residues. From germline, CDR1 is MNHNS and CDR2 SASEGT. The ends lost 7 bases at V and 2 bases at J; junction bases unmatched: 4. The CDR3 region has the DNA TGTGCCAGCAAACCGGGACAGAACTATGGCTACACCTTC. It yields the protein CASKPGQNYGYTF.

V and J are TRBV28 and TRBJ1-1; 12 nucleotides match TRBD1. This CDR3 region has 15 residues. Germline V gives CDR1 MDHEN, CDR2 SYDVKM. The J segment lost 6 bases and the V segment lost 6 bases, leaving 8 bases of the junction unmatched. The DNA for the CDR3 is TGTGCCAGCAGCCGGGACAGGGGGCGGTTGGCTGAAGCTTTCTTT. This gives the protein CASSRDRGRLAEAFF.

This clone was seen once. The V gene is TRBV18, the J gene TRBJ2-1; D possibly corresponds to TRBD2 (6 bases). Between the trimmed V and J ends, which lost 3 bases and 2 bases, there was a span of 11 bases. The length of the CDR3 is 15 residues. The V gene's germline CDR1 is KGHSH and CDR2 LQKENI. The DNA of the CDR3 is TGTGCCAGCTCACCCCTCGCGGGGACCTACAATGAGCAGTTCTTC. This gives the protein CASSPLAGTYNEQFF.

Notes on this clone: Germline is not matched at one junction end, which may reflect a read error. The chain links TRBV6-5 to TRBJ2-2; D is possibly TRBD2 (6 bases). The CDR3 totals 15 residues. Germline V gene lookup returns CDR1 MNHEY and CDR2 SVGAGI. The CDR3 DNA sequence: TGTGCCAGCAGTTACGGACTATTGAACACCGGGGAGCTGTCTTTT. Translated: CASSYGLLNTGELSF.

The CDR3 is CASSPWTSSLYEQYF. The DNA for the CDR3 is TGTGCCAGCAGCCCCTGGACTAGTAGCCTGTACGAGCAGTACTTC. J is TRBJ2-7 and V is TRBV9, with 7 bases identical to TRBD2. In germline, CDR1 is SGDLS, CDR2 YYNGEE. Trimming took 4 bases from V and 4 from J; bases not matched to a gene: 11. The CDR3 covers 15 residues.

This clone was counted between two and nine times. The chain joins TRBV7-9 to TRBJ2-5, with D uncertain. V lost 4 bases and J lost 5, with 14 bases in between. The germline CDR1 and CDR2 sequences are SEHNR and FQNEAQ (reference sequence). The CDR3 sequence is 14 residues long. The CDR3 DNA reads TGTGCCAGCAGCTCCGCTTCGTCCGGGGAGACCCAGTACTTC. Translated, it gives CASSSASSGETQYF.

For the CDR3, the DNA is TGTGCCAGCAGTTACACGACTAGCGGGTACCCCTACGAGCAGTACTTC. Its protein product is CASSYTTSGYPYEQYF. This chain joins TRBV6-5 and TRBJ2-7, with 10 bases fitting TRBD2. This CDR3 spans 16 amino acids. The V and J ends lost 2 bases and 2 bases, in that order; junction bases with no gene match: 6. CDR1 MNHEY and CDR2 SVGAGI come from the germline V gene.

This sequence joins TRBV4-3 and TRBJ1-4; D perhaps matches TRBD1 (5 bases). The CDR3 is 14 residues long. Germline-derived CDR1 and CDR2 are LGHNA and YSLEER. Trimming took 4 bases from V and 8 from J, leaving 14 bases between them. CDR3 protein: CASSRGEVGEKLFF. The CDR3 region has the DNA TGCGCCAGCAGCCGGGGGGAGGTTGGCGAAAAACTGTTTTTT.